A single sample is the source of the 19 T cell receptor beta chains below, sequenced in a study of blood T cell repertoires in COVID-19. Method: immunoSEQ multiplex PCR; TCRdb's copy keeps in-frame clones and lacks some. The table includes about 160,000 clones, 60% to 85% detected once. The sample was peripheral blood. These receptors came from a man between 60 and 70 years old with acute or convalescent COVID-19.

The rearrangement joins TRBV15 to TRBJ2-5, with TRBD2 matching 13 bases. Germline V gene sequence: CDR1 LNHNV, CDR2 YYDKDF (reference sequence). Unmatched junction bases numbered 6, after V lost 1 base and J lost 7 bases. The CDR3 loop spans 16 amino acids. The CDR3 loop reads CATSRGTSGSGGTQYF. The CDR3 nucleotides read TGTGCCACCAGCAGAGGGACTAGCGGGAGTGGGGGGACCCAGTACTTC.

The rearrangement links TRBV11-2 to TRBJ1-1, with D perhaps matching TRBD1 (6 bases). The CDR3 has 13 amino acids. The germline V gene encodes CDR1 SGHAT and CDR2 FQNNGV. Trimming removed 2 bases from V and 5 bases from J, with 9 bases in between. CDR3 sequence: CASSLTGRTEAFF. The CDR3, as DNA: TGTGCCAGCAGCTTAACAGGGCGGACTGAAGCTTTCTTT.

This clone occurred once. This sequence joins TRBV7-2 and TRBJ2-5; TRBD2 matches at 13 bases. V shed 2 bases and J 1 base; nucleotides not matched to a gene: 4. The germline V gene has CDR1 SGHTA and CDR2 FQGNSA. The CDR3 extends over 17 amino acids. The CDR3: CASSLRTSGGFQETQYF. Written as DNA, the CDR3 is TGTGCCAGCAGCTTAAGGACTAGCGGGGGATTCCAAGAGACCCAGTACTTC. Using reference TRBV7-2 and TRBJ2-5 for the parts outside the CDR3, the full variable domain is GAGVSQSPSNKVTEKGKDVELRCDPISGHTALYWYRQSLGQGLEFLIYFQGNSAPDKSGLPSDRFSAERTGGSVSTLTIQRTQQEDSAVYLCASSLRTSGGFQETQYFGPGTRLLVL.

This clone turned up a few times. In DNA, the CDR3 is TGTGCCAGCAGCCCATACCCTGGAGCTGCAGATACGCAGTATTTT. It encodes CASSPYPGAADTQYF. V is TRBV7-3 and J is TRBJ2-3; no definite D call. V lost 5 bases and J lost 4, with 16 bases in between. This CDR3 comprises 15 residues. Per the germline V gene, CDR1 is SGHTA and CDR2 is FQGTGA.

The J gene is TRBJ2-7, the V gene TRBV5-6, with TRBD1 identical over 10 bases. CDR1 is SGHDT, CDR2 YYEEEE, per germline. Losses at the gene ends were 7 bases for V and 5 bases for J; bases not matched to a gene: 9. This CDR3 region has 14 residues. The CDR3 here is CASGLGTGVDEQYF. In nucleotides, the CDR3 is TGTGCCAGCGGATTGGGGACAGGGGTCGACGAGCAGTACTTC.

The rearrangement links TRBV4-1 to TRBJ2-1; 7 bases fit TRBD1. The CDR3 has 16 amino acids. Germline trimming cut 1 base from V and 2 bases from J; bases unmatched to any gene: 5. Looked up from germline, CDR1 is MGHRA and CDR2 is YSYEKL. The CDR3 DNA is TGCGCCAGCAGCCAAGTGGGACAGCCAACCTACAATGAGCAGTTCTTC. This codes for CASSQVGQPTYNEQFF.

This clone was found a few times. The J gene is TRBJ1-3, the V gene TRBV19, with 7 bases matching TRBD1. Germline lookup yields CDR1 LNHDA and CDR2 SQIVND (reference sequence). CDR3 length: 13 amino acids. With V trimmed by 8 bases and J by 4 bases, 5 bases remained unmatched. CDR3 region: CASSGQAGNTIYF. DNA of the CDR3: TGTGCCAGTTCCGGACAGGCGGGAAACACCATATATTTT.

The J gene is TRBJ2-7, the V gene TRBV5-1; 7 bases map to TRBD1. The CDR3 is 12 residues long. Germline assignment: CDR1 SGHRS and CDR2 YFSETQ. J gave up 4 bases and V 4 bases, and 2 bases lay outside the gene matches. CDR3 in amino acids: CASSETGYEQYF. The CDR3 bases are TGCGCCAGCAGCGAGACAGGGTACGAGCAGTACTTC.

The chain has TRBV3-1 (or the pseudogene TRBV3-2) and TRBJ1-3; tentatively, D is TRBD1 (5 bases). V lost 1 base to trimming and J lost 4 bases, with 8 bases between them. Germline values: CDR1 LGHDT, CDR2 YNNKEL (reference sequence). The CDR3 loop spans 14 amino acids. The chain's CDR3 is CASSQVGGGNTIYF. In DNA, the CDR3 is TGTGCCAGCAGCCAAGTGGGGGGGGGAAACACCATATATTTT.

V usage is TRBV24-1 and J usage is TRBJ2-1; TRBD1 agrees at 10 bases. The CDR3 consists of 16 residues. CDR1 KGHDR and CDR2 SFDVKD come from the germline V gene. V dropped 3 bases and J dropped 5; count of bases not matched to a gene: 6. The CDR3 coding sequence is TGTGCCACCAGTGATGTATCCGGGACAGGGGACAATGAGCAGTTCTTC. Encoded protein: CATSDVSGTGDNEQFF.

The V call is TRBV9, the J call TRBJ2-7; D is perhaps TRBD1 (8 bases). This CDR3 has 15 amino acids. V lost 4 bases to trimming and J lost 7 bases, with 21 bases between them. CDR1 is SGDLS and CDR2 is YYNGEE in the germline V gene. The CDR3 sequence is CASSLGGQGAWEQYF. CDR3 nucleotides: TGTGCCAGCAGCCTCGGGGGGCAGGGGGCGTGGGAGCAGTACTTC.

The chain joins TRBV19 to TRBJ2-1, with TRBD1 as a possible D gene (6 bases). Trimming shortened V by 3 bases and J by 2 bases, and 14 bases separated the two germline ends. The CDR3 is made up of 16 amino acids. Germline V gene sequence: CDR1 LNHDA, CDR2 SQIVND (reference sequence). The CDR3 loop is CASSIGLGAAYNEQFF. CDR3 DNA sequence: TGTGCCAGTAGTATCGGGCTGGGGGCGGCCTACAATGAGCAGTTCTTC.

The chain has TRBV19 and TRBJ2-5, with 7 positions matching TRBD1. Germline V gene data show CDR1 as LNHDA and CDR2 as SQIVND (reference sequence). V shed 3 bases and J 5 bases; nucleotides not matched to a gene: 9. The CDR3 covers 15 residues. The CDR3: CASSMPRGMSETQYF. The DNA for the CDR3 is TGTGCCAGTAGTATGCCCAGGGGGATGAGTGAGACCCAGTACTTC.

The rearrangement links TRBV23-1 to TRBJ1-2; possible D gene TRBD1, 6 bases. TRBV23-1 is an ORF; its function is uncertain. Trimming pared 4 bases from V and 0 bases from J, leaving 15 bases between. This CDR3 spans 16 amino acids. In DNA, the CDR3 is TGCGCCAGCAGTCGACTCCGACAGGCAGCTAACTATGGCTACACCTTC. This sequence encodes CASSRLRQAANYGYTF.

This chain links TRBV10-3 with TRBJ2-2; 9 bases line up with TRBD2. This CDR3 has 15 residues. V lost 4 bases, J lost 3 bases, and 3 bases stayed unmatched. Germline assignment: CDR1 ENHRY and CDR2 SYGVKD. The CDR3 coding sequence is TGTGCCATCAGTGGCGCGGGGGGGCACACCGGGGAGCTGTTTTTT. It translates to CAISGAGGHTGELFF.

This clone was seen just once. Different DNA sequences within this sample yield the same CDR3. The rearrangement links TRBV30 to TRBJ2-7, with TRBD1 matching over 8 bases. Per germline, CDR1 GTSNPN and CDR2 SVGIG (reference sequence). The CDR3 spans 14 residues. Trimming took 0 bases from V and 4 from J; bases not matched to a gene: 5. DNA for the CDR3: TGTGCCTGGAGTGTCGGGCAGGGGGCGTACGAGCAGTACTTC. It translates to CAWSVGQGAYEQYF.

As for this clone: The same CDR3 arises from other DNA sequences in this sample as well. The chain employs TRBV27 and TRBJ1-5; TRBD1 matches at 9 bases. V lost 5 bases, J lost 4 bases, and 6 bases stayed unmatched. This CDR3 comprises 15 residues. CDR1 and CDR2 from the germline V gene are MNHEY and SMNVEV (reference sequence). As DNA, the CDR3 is TGTGCCAGCAGTCCTGGGACAGGGAGGAATCAGCCCCAGCATTTT. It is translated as CASSPGTGRNQPQHF.

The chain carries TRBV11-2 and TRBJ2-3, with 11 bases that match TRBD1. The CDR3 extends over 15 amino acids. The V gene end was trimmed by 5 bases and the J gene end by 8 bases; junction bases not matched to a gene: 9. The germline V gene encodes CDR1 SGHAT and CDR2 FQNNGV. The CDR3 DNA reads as TGTGCCAGCAGCCCTCGGACAGGGGGCTGGGGTACGCAGTATTTT. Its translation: CASSPRTGGWGTQYF.

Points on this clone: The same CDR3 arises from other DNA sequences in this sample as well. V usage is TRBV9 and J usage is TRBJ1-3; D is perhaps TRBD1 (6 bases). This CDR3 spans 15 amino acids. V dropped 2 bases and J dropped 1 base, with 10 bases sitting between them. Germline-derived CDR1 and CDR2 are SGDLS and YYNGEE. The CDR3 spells CASSVQGSSGNTIYF. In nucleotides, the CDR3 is TGTGCCAGCAGCGTCCAGGGGAGTTCTGGAAACACCATATATTTT.